What follows are 10 T cell receptor beta chains derived from one specimen sequenced in a study of post-analysis software for immune sequencing data. Study-level points and caveats: Patients showed TRBV5-6, TRBV5-1 and TRBV20-1 among a few TRBV segments more frequent than in controls.

Their specific antigens are unknown. The TCR beta cDNA libraries contained unique molecular identifiers. TCRdb re-called the PCR reads with MiXCR, one entry per CDR3 protein. The data contain some 890,000 distinct CDR3 sequences, approximately 50% of them singletons. Material: blood. Receptor source: a girl aged 10 to 17 with multiple sclerosis.

V and J are TRBV7-2 and TRBJ1-2, with 9 bases aligning to TRBD1. J was trimmed by 4 bases and V by 5 bases; bases with no gene match: 8. This CDR3 contains 15 residues. The germline V gene has CDR1 SGHTA and CDR2 FQGNSA. DNA for the CDR3: TGTGCCAGCAGCCGCGACTGGGGACAGGGCTATGGCTACACCTTC. Translated: CASSRDWGQGYGYTF.

This chain links TRBV11-1 with TRBJ2-7; no firm D call. CDR3 length: 15 residues. V gave up 6 bases and J gave up 1 base, with 16 bases separating them. Germline values: CDR1 SGHAT, CDR2 FQDESV (reference sequence). CDR3 sequence: CASRQTGLTSYEQYF. The CDR3, as DNA: TGTGCCAGCAGGCAGACGGGCCTGACTTCCTACGAGCAGTACTTC.

This clonotype was observed a handful of times. This sequence joins TRBV11-2 and TRBJ2-7; 11 positions match TRBD2. V dropped 4 bases and J dropped 0; count of bases not matched to a gene: 5. The CDR3 totals 16 residues. The germline V gene has CDR1 SGHAT and CDR2 FQNNGV. The CDR3 protein is CASSWPGLAASYEQYF. The CDR3 bases are TGTGCCAGCAGCTGGCCGGGACTAGCGGCCTCCTACGAGCAGTACTTC.

This sequence joins TRBV7-9 and TRBJ2-5; the D gene is possibly TRBD2 (6 bases). TRBJ2-7 explains the end of the DNA better; the J call may be wrong. There are 17 residues in the CDR3. Germline CDR1 SEHNR, CDR2 FQNEAQ (reference sequence). CDR3 amino acids: CASSSGLAVQSSYEQYF. The CDR3 bases are TGTGCCAGCAGTTCAGGGTTAGCGGTCCAGTCCTCCTACGAGCAGTACTTC.

This clonotype was detected once. The chain links TRBV5-1 to TRBJ1-2; possible D gene TRBD1, 5 bases. This CDR3 region has 15 residues. Germline V gene lookup returns CDR1 SGHRS and CDR2 YFSETQ. The germline V and J ends were trimmed by 0 bases and 4 bases, with 13 bases remaining between them. The CDR3 here is CASSLGDLHRYGYTF. CDR3 DNA sequence: TGCGCCAGCAGCTTGGGGGACCTCCACCGCTATGGCTACACCTTC.

V and J are TRBV7-6 and TRBJ2-3, with TRBD2 matching over 8 bases. This CDR3 region has 16 residues. V lost 3 bases and J lost 1; bases outside the gene matches: 6. Looked up from germline, CDR1 is SGHVS and CDR2 is FNYEAQ. CDR3 region: CASSFGAGAGTDTQYF. DNA of the CDR3: TGTGCCAGCAGCTTCGGAGCGGGGGCTGGCACAGATACGCAGTATTTT. The full variable domain, its missing parts supplied by reference TRBV7-6 and TRBJ2-3, is GAGVSQSPRYKVTKRGQDVALRCDPISGHVSLYWYRQALGQGPEFLTYFNYEAQQDKSGLPNDRFSAERPEGSISTLTIQRTEQRDSAMYRCASSFGAGAGTDTQYFGPGTRLTVL.

This clonotype was detected a few times. V and J are TRBV7-8 and TRBJ1-2; TRBD1 agrees at 9 bases. Looked up from germline, CDR1 is SGHVS and CDR2 is FQNEAQ. The J segment lost 4 bases and the V segment lost 10 bases, leaving 10 bases of the junction unmatched. There are 14 residues in the CDR3. In nucleotides, the CDR3 is TGTGCCATTCCACAGGGGGCAAATTTCTATGGCTACACCTTC. Translation: CAIPQGANFYGYTF.

The V and J genes are TRBV4-1 and TRBJ2-5; TRBD1 agrees at 8 bases. The end of the DNA is better explained by TRBJ2-7, so the J call may be wrong. This CDR3 is 14 amino acids long. CDR1 is MGHRA, CDR2 YSYEKL, per germline. Here the CDR3 DNA reads TGCGCCAGCAGCCAAGACAGGGGGCGTAACGAGCAGTACTTC. Translating gives CASSQDRGRNEQYF.

J is TRBJ1-4 and V is TRBV5-1; D unclear. From germline, CDR1 is SGHRS and CDR2 YFSETQ. The CDR3 runs 17 residues. V was clipped by 1 base and J by 8 bases, with 21 bases between them. CDR3 DNA: TGCGCCAGCAGCTTGTACCCGATGACCAGAGGTGGGGAAAAACTGTTTTTT. It translates to CASSLYPMTRGGEKLFF. The full variable domain, completed using reference TRBV5-1 and TRBJ1-4, is KAGVTQTPRYLIKTRGQQVTLSCSPISGHRSVSWYQQTPGQGLQFLFEYFSETQRNKGNFPGRFSGRQFSNSRSEMNVSTLELGDSALYLCASSLYPMTRGGEKLFFGSGTQLSVL.

The V gene is TRBV6-5, the J gene TRBJ1-1, with D hard to call. This CDR3 comprises 13 residues. V was shortened by 7 bases and J by 4 bases, with 13 bases between the two germline ends. Germline CDR1 and CDR2: MNHEY and SVGAGI. The CDR3 loop reads CASTTPSGTEAFF. DNA of the CDR3: TGTGCCAGCACCACCCCTTCTGGCACTGAAGCTTTCTTT.